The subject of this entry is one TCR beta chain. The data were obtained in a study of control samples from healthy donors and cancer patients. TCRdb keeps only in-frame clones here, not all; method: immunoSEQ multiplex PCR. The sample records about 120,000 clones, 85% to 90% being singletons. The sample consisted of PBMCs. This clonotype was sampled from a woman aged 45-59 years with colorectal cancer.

CDR3 amino acids: CASRGGREGEQYF. CDR3 nucleotides: TGTGCCAGCAGGGGAGGTCGGGAAGGCGAGCAGTACTTC. This chain links TRBV6-6 with TRBJ2-7; a possible D gene is TRBD2 (6 bases). The CDR3 covers 13 residues. V lost 6 bases, J lost 6 bases, and 15 bases lay in between. Germline CDR1 and CDR2: MNHNY and SVGAGI (reference sequence).